This section outlines one TCR beta chain sequence together with its context. Its antigen is currently unknown. This entry is derived from a study of T cell responses to AZD1222 COVID-19 vaccine. Whole-study findings and limits: Among the donors, most were white British and more were female, and clonal diversity was possibly underestimated. Dominant CD4 TCR responses targeted spike regions 160-218 and 743-854.

Data came from immunoSEQ multiplex PCR; TCRdb stores just in-frame clones and leaves some out. The data hold some 200,000 clones, with around 94% observed a single time. The CDR3 contains 13 residues. The germline gives CDR1 LNHDA, CDR2 SQIVND (reference sequence). Trimming took 7 bases from V and 1 from J, leaving 8 bases between them. This clonotype was sampled from an adult who received the MenACWY meningococcal vaccine as a control. This specimen was peripheral blood, taken 28 days after the second dose of the MenACWY control vaccine. The chain uses TRBV19 and TRBJ1-5; no reliable D call. DNA of the CDR3: TGTGCCAGTAACCGGGAAAGCAATCAGCCCCAGCATTTT. It codes for CASNRESNQPQHF.